Presented here are 3 T cell receptor beta chains from one specimen sequenced in a study of sequential checkpoint blockade in melanoma. Clones were sequenced by immunoSEQ multiplex PCR, and TCRdb holds only the in-frame ones, with some missing. Found here are 8,000 or so clones, 90% of them singletons; the top ten hold roughly 15%. Treatment noted: randomized to nivolumab then ipilimumab (arm A) or the reverse (arm B). The source material was CD8+ T cells sorted from blood (inferred from file names), sampled from a patient given nivolumab and ipilimumab in sequence. The origin of the receptors is a human donor with melanoma.

V gene TRBV9 combines with J gene TRBJ1-4, with a weak D call TRBD1 (6 bases). V gave up 4 bases and J gave up 0 bases, with 13 bases separating them. Germline V gene sequence: CDR1 SGDLS, CDR2 YYNGEE. The CDR3 is 16 amino acids. CDR3 loop: CASSLGTPTTNEKLFF. The CDR3 nucleotides read TGTGCCAGCAGCTTGGGGACACCAACAACTAATGAAAAACTGTTTTTT.

Comments on this clone: This sample includes further DNA sequences coding for the same CDR3. The gene calls are TRBV27 and TRBJ2-7; 8 nucleotides agree with TRBD1. The ends lost 5 bases at V and 3 bases at J; junction bases unmatched: 3. The CDR3 sequence is 13 residues long. CDR1 is MNHEY, CDR2 SMNVEV, per germline (reference sequence). CDR3 bases: TGTGCCAGCAGTCCTGGACAGGGCTACGAGCAGTACTTC. Translated, it gives CASSPGQGYEQYF.

V is TRBV7-6 and J is TRBJ2-7; D is uncertain. Germline assignment: CDR1 SGHVS and CDR2 FNYEAQ. Trimming took 6 bases from V and 5 from J, leaving 8 bases between them. CDR3 length equals 11 residues. The CDR3 loop reads CASRRPHEQYF. The CDR3 region has the DNA TGTGCCAGCAGGCGGCCCCACGAGCAGTACTTC.